A single sample is the source of the 26 T cell receptor beta chains below, sequenced in a study of T cell responses to AZD1222 COVID-19 vaccine. Clones were read by immunoSEQ multiplex PCR, and TCRdb kept only the in-frame ones, dropping some. The data hold about 100,000 clones, with about 88% observed a single time. The sample was peripheral blood, taken on day 0 of AZD1222 vaccination. The receptors shown here come from an adult in good health.

The genes are TRBV3-1 (or the pseudogene TRBV3-2) and TRBJ2-7; D gene unclear. The CDR3 runs to 13 residues. From germline, CDR1 is LGHDT and CDR2 YNNKEL (reference sequence). Trimming shortened V by 3 bases and J by 0 bases, and 6 bases separated the two germline ends. CDR3 nucleotides: TGTGCCAGCAGCCAGGAAAGCTCCTACGAGCAGTACTTC. The encoded protein is CASSQESSYEQYF.

This clone was seen once. The V gene is TRBV27, the J gene TRBJ1-1; 9 bases match TRBD1. The CDR3 consists of 17 residues. CDR1 is MNHEY and CDR2 is SMNVEV in the germline V gene (reference sequence). Unmatched junction bases numbered 16, after V lost 7 bases and J lost 4 bases. The CDR3 protein is CASKKRGYRGLSTEAFF. The CDR3 DNA reads TGTGCCAGCAAAAAGAGGGGGTACAGGGGGCTGAGCACTGAAGCTTTCTTT.

Written as DNA, the CDR3 is TGCGCCAGCAGCCTCGTCGGTTCGCTCGAGGGGACGCAGTATTTT. This gives the protein CASSLVGSLEGTQYF. The rearrangement uses TRBV4-1 and TRBJ2-3, with D perhaps TRBD1 or TRBD2 (5 bases each). V was clipped by 4 bases and J by 9 bases, with 20 bases between them. The CDR3 contains 15 residues. The germline V gene has CDR1 MGHRA and CDR2 YSYEKL.

The chain has TRBV29-1 and TRBJ2-3; 8 nucleotides agree with TRBD2. The CDR3 covers 17 residues. The germline V gene encodes CDR1 SQVTM and CDR2 ANQGSEA. V lost 6 bases and J lost 2; bases outside the gene matches: 16. The CDR3 loop is CSVEAGGRPPYTDTQYF. CDR3 DNA sequence: TGCAGCGTCGAGGCGGGAGGTCGGCCCCCCTACACAGATACGCAGTATTTT.

The rearrangement joins TRBV7-2 to TRBJ2-3; tentative D call: TRBD1 (6 bases). Germline V gives CDR1 SGHTA, CDR2 FQGNSA. V was trimmed by 1 base and J by 2 bases, leaving 10 bases between them. The length of the CDR3 is 15 residues. In DNA form, the CDR3 reads TGTGCCAGCAGCTTAGTGGGACACACCACAGATACGCAGTATTTT. It translates to CASSLVGHTTDTQYF.

The rearrangement links TRBV24-1 to TRBJ2-2; 13 bases are shared with TRBD2. This CDR3 has 14 residues. Per germline, CDR1 KGHDR and CDR2 SFDVKD. V was pared by 10 bases and J by 6 bases, with 4 bases of the junction left unmatched. The CDR3 is CATGGLAGAGELFF. CDR3 in DNA: TGTGCCACGGGAGGACTAGCGGGAGCCGGGGAGCTGTTTTTT.

V is TRBV27 and J is TRBJ1-2; D may be TRBD1 (6 bases). Germline CDR1 MNHEY, CDR2 SMNVEV (reference sequence). The V and J ends lost 3 bases and 7 bases respectively, with 18 bases between them. The CDR3 is 15 amino acids. The CDR3 DNA follows: TGTGCCAGCAGTTTTTATGCAGGGGACCCTGGTGGCTACACCTTC. Its translation: CASSFYAGDPGGYTF.

The sample holds a few counts of this clone. V and J are TRBV10-3 and TRBJ1-5; D remains unclear. The CDR3 is 14 amino acids. Germline-derived CDR1 and CDR2 are ENHRY and SYGVKD. The V end was cut by 3 bases, the J end by 2 bases, with 8 bases between. The CDR3 region is CAISDFGGNQPQHF. The CDR3 nucleotides read TGTGCCATCAGTGATTTCGGCGGCAATCAGCCCCAGCATTTT.

This rearrangement joins TRBV5-4 to TRBJ2-1; D is possibly TRBD1 (6 bases). Per germline, CDR1 SGHNT and CDR2 YYREEE (reference sequence). This CDR3 is 15 amino acids long. Trimming stripped 2 bases from V and 4 bases from J, with 13 bases between. CDR3 protein: CASSFGRGTYNEQFF. In DNA, the CDR3 is TGTGCCAGCAGCTTTGGAAGGGGGACATACAATGAGCAGTTCTTC.

The J gene is TRBJ2-2, the V gene TRBV7-8, with D maybe TRBD2 (5 bases). Trimming took 3 bases from V and 4 from J, leaving 9 bases between them. The CDR3 length is 14 residues. Germline V lookup: CDR1 SGHVS, CDR2 FQNEAQ. The CDR3 DNA sequence: TGTGCCAGCAGCTTTCGGGGAACCACCGGGGAGCTGTTTTTT. Translating gives CASSFRGTTGELFF.

The V call is TRBV2, the J call TRBJ2-1; D gene ambiguous. Germline lookup yields CDR1 SNHLY and CDR2 FYNNEI. V gave up 5 bases and J gave up 3 bases, with 2 bases separating them. The CDR3 length is 11 residues. CDR3 sequence (DNA): TGTGCCAGCAGTCTCTACAATGAGCAGTTCTTC. Its translation: CASSLYNEQFF.

The chain links TRBV27 to TRBJ1-5, with D maybe TRBD1 (6 bases). The germline V gene has CDR1 MNHEY and CDR2 SMNVEV (reference sequence). The CDR3 is made up of 16 amino acids. V was pared by 1 base and J by 7 bases, with 17 bases between. In DNA, the CDR3 is TGTGCCAGCAGTTTATGGGGGCATGGTACGGGGCAGCCCCAGCATTTT. This sequence encodes CASSLWGHGTGQPQHF.

This chain connects TRBV21-1 to TRBJ2-1; no DNA check was done on the table's D call, TRBD2. TRBV21-1 is deemed a pseudogene. This CDR3 region has 18 residues. The CDR3 nucleotides read TGTGCCAGCAGCAAAGTCCCCACGGGCGGGATCCTCCTCTATGAGCAGTTCTTC. It codes for CASSKVPTGGILLYEQFF.

V is TRBV19 and J is TRBJ2-7; 13 nucleotides line up with TRBD2. Germline CDR1 is LNHDA and CDR2 is SQIVND (reference sequence). V shed 4 bases and J 6 bases; nucleotides not matched to a gene: 18. CDR3 size: 19 residues. DNA for the CDR3: TGTGCCAGTAGTACAAATAACGGACTAGCGGGAGCCTCCTACGCCGAGCAGTACTTC. Its protein is CASSTNNGLAGASYAEQYF.

The chain combines TRBV28 with TRBJ2-4; tentative D call: TRBD2 (6 bases). In germline, CDR1 is MDHEN, CDR2 SYDVKM. The length of the CDR3 is 14 residues. V shed 5 bases and J shed 4 bases, with 12 bases lying between them. The CDR3 loop is CASSLRDRKNIQYF. In nucleotides, the CDR3 is TGTGCCAGCAGTCTGCGGGACCGAAAAAACATTCAGTACTTC.

The J gene is TRBJ2-1, the V gene TRBV4-1; no definite D call. The V end lost 3 bases, the J end lost 0 bases, and 6 bases lay between the germline ends. The CDR3 sequence is 14 residues long. From germline, CDR1 is MGHRA and CDR2 YSYEKL. CDR3 coding DNA: TGCGCCAGCAGCCAGGTACTCTCCTACAATGAGCAGTTCTTC. Its protein is CASSQVLSYNEQFF.

This clone was recorded only once. The chain joins TRBV6-2 or TRBV6-3 to TRBJ1-1; D gene ambiguous. V lost 2 bases, J lost 1 base, and 8 bases lay in between. CDR1 is MNHEY, CDR2 SVGEGT, per germline. This CDR3 spans 14 amino acids. CDR3 amino acids: CASSYPHRNTEAFF. As DNA, the CDR3 is TGTGCCAGCAGTTACCCTCACAGGAACACTGAAGCTTTCTTT.

The chain recombines TRBV6-2 or TRBV6-3 with TRBJ1-2; D might be TRBD1 (5 bases). CDR3 size: 14 residues. Germline V CDR1 and CDR2: MNHEY, SVGEGT. Trimming took off 2 bases at V and 8 bases at J, with 15 bases between the two ends. CDR3 sequence: CASSYGGAGGGYTF. CDR3 bases: TGTGCCAGCAGTTACGGCGGGGCAGGAGGAGGCTACACCTTC.

This chain joins TRBV2 and TRBJ1-6, with a possible D match to TRBD1 (5 bases). The V gene's germline CDR1 is SNHLY and CDR2 FYNNEI. The germline V and J ends were trimmed by 3 bases and 7 bases, with 10 bases remaining between them. This CDR3 comprises 14 residues. CDR3 sequence reads: CASSDQGKNSPLHF. CDR3 bases: TGTGCCAGCAGTGACCAGGGAAAAAATTCACCCCTCCACTTT.

This clone was seen just once. The chain couples TRBV7-3 to TRBJ2-3; the D gene is possibly TRBD2 (5 bases). Germline V gene lookup returns CDR1 SGHTA and CDR2 FQGTGA. This CDR3 comprises 17 residues. V was cut by 0 bases and J by 3 bases, with 16 bases left in between. This CDR3 reads CASSLTGVRLATDTQYF. The DNA of the CDR3 is TGTGCCAGCAGCTTAACCGGAGTTCGCCTAGCTACAGATACGCAGTATTTT.

The chain links TRBV30 to TRBJ1-1; D might be TRBD1 (5 bases). The V end was cut by 4 bases, the J end by 1 base, with 10 bases between. Germline assignment: CDR1 GTSNPN and CDR2 SVGIG (reference sequence). The CDR3 totals 13 residues. CDR3 nucleotides: TGTGCCTGGACAGAGGGGACGAACACTGAAGCTTTCTTT. Amino acid sequence: CAWTEGTNTEAFF.

V usage is TRBV5-6 and J usage is TRBJ1-1; D unclear. Per germline, CDR1 SGHDT and CDR2 YYEEEE. The V end lost 0 bases, the J end lost 5 bases, and 11 bases lay between the germline ends. This CDR3 region has 14 residues. Here the CDR3 reads CASSLERRETEAFF. The CDR3 nucleotides are TGTGCCAGCAGCTTGGAAAGACGGGAAACTGAAGCTTTCTTT.

The V gene is TRBV7-2, the J gene TRBJ2-1, with D hard to call. V was clipped by 2 bases and J by 1 base, with 9 bases between them. This CDR3 comprises 15 residues. Per the germline V gene, CDR1 is SGHTA and CDR2 is FQGNSA. CDR3 sequence: CASSLLGSSYNEQFF. The CDR3 region has the DNA TGTGCCAGCAGCTTATTGGGCAGTTCCTACAATGAGCAGTTCTTC.

The V and J genes are TRBV18 and TRBJ1-1, with a possible D match to TRBD1 (5 bases). Trimming cost V 3 bases and J 6 bases, with 17 bases left between them. CDR1 is KGHSH, CDR2 LQKENI, per germline. The CDR3 is made up of 15 amino acids. This CDR3 reads CASSPRQGESPEAFF. CDR3 DNA: TGTGCCAGCTCACCTCGGCAAGGGGAATCCCCTGAAGCTTTCTTT.

The chain recombines TRBV10-3 with TRBJ1-6; a possible D gene is TRBD1 (5 bases). Germline values: CDR1 ENHRY, CDR2 SYGVKD. This CDR3 comprises 15 residues. V shed 10 bases and J shed 7 bases, with 20 bases lying between them. CDR3 DNA: TGTGCCACCGGACCGGGGGGGGGTAGCAATTCACCCCTCCACTTT. It is translated as CATGPGGGSNSPLHF.

The chain carries TRBV19 and TRBJ2-3; 9 nucleotides match TRBD1. Germline assignment: CDR1 LNHDA and CDR2 SQIVND (reference sequence). The CDR3 runs to 17 residues. J gave up 2 bases and V 7 bases, and 13 bases lay outside the gene matches. The CDR3 sequence is CASTAGQGQFDTDTQYF. The CDR3 DNA is TGTGCCAGTACCGCGGGACAGGGACAGTTTGACACAGATACGCAGTATTTT.